These 27 T cell receptor beta chains share one sample of origin, sequenced in a study of T cell changes during pregnancy in multiple sclerosis. The protocol was immunoSEQ multiplex PCR, while the TCRdb copy is restricted to in-frame clones and leaves out a portion. This sample yields 35,000 to 55,000 clones, of which 92% are seen a single time; approximately 2.2% belongs to the top ten. Specimen: peripheral blood, collected in the third trimester of pregnancy. These TCRs come from a female donor with multiple sclerosis, enrolled in a pregnancy study.

The chain links TRBV11-2 to TRBJ2-2, with D possibly being TRBD2 (6 bases). V was cut by 5 bases and J by 7 bases, with 8 bases left in between. The CDR3 sequence is 12 residues long. Per the germline V gene, CDR1 is SGHAT and CDR2 is FQNNGV. CDR3 protein: CASSRRVGELFF. CDR3 coding DNA: TGTGCCAGCAGCAGGAGGGTCGGGGAGCTGTTTTTT.

The genes are TRBV7-2 and TRBJ1-2; TRBD1 is a possible D gene (5 bases). CDR3 length: 15 residues. The germline V and J ends were trimmed by 6 bases and 8 bases, with 22 bases remaining between them. From germline, CDR1 is SGHTA and CDR2 FQGNSA. CDR3 DNA sequence: TGTGCCAGCAGGAACCAGGGTATCTTGGAGGGCGGCTACACCTTC. Its translation: CASRNQGILEGGYTF.

Only one count was recorded for this clone. The rearrangement links TRBV28 to TRBJ2-2, with 7 bases matching TRBD2. V dropped 8 bases and J dropped 1; count of bases not matched to a gene: 4. From germline, CDR1 is MDHEN and CDR2 SYDVKM. CDR3 size: 14 residues. The CDR3 region has the DNA TGTGCCAGCGGGGCTAGCGGGAACACCGGGGAGCTGTTTTTT. Protein: CASGASGNTGELFF.

The chain employs TRBV19 and TRBJ1-1; 7 bases fit TRBD1. Trimming removed 5 bases from V and 4 bases from J; junction bases left unmatched: 10. The V gene's germline CDR1 is LNHDA and CDR2 SQIVND (reference sequence). CDR3 length equals 15 residues. The CDR3, as DNA: TGTGCCAGTAGTTCCCCGACAGGGAAGGGCACTGAAGCTTTCTTT. This encodes CASSSPTGKGTEAFF.

The chain carries TRBV5-1 and TRBJ2-3, with D perhaps TRBD1 (5 bases). The V end lost 0 bases, the J end lost 2 bases, and 10 bases lay between the germline ends. The germline gives CDR1 SGHRS, CDR2 YFSETQ. The CDR3 is 15 amino acids. CDR3 in DNA: TGCGCCAGCAGCTTGGTAGGTGGGGCCACAGATACGCAGTATTTT. This encodes CASSLVGGATDTQYF.

Here the CDR3 DNA reads TGTGCCAGCAGCGCCCGACTAGCGGGAGGTTACGGGGAGCTGTTTTTT. It specifies CASSARLAGGYGELFF. The gene calls are TRBV9 and TRBJ2-2; 13 nucleotides line up with TRBD2. The length of the CDR3 is 16 residues. CDR1 is SGDLS and CDR2 is YYNGEE in the germline V gene. V shed 3 bases, J shed 7 bases, and the junction held 6 bases outside the gene matches.

The chain couples TRBV11-2 to TRBJ2-1; TRBD2 might be the D (5 bases). This CDR3 is built from 14 residues. Germline V gives CDR1 SGHAT, CDR2 FQNNGV. Trimming took off 3 bases at V and 8 bases at J, with 14 bases between the two ends. The CDR3 loop reads CASSFQPAGDEQFF. The CDR3 DNA is TGTGCCAGCAGCTTCCAGCCAGCCGGGGATGAGCAGTTCTTC.

The rearrangement uses TRBV18 and TRBJ1-1; D ambiguous. Germline V gene data show CDR1 as KGHSH and CDR2 as LQKENI. The CDR3 length is 13 residues. Trimming left V 2 bases short and J 11 bases short, with 15 bases between. The CDR3 loop is CASSPGLTSSAFF. The CDR3 coding sequence is TGTGCCAGCTCACCAGGACTGACGTCATCGGCTTTCTTT.

This rearrangement joins TRBV19 to TRBJ1-1; the D gene is possibly TRBD1 (6 bases). Germline assignment: CDR1 LNHDA and CDR2 SQIVND (reference sequence). Between the trimmed V and J ends, which lost 4 bases and 3 bases, there was a span of 9 bases. This CDR3 has 13 residues. CDR3 sequence (DNA): TGTGCCAGTAGTAAAACAGGGTACACTGAAGCTTTCTTT. Protein product: CASSKTGYTEAFF.

The rearrangement joins TRBV4-2 to TRBJ2-7; tentatively, D is TRBD2 (6 bases). Germline assignment: CDR1 LGHNA and CDR2 YNFKEQ. This CDR3 contains 14 residues. The germline V and J ends were trimmed by 4 bases and 2 bases, with 12 bases remaining between them. The CDR3 DNA reads TGTGCCAGCAGCCTAGTTGCGGGACCCTACGAGCAGTACTTC. Translating it yields CASSLVAGPYEQYF.

The gene calls are TRBV2 and TRBJ2-7; a weak D match, TRBD2 (5 bases). CDR1 is SNHLY, CDR2 FYNNEI, per germline. CDR3 length: 14 amino acids. V shed 4 bases and J shed 2 bases, with 12 bases lying between them. CDR3 sequence: CASSVREATYEQYF. The CDR3 DNA reads TGTGCCAGCAGTGTGAGGGAAGCCACCTACGAGCAGTACTTC. The variable domain in full, completed from reference TRBV2 and TRBJ2-7, reads EPEVTQTPSHQVTQMGQEVILRCVPISNHLYFYWYRQILGQKVEFLVSFYNNEISEKSEIFDDQFSVERPDGSNFTLKIRSTKLEDSAMYFCASSVREATYEQYFGPGTRLTVT.

The table lists this clone with a count of one. The genes are TRBV11-3 and TRBJ1-4, with 8 bases matching TRBD1. The length of the CDR3 is 17 residues. The germline V gene has CDR1 SGHNT and CDR2 YENEEA. J gave up 4 bases and V 4 bases, and 11 bases lay outside the gene matches. The DNA of the CDR3 is TGTGCCAGCAGCTCCTCCACCGGGACAGGTTATAATGAAAAACTGTTTTTT. Residues: CASSSSTGTGYNEKLFF.

The chain couples TRBV6-4 to TRBJ2-1, with 12 bases lining up with TRBD2. CDR1 is MRHNA and CDR2 is SNTAGT in the germline V gene. The trim removed 0 bases at V and 3 bases at J, leaving 0 bases unmatched. The CDR3 has 16 residues. The CDR3 loop reads CASSDSTSGSYNEQFF. DNA for the CDR3: TGTGCCAGCAGTGACTCGACTAGCGGGAGCTACAATGAGCAGTTCTTC.

The chain joins TRBV4-3 to TRBJ2-1, with 15 nucleotides matching TRBD2. With V trimmed by 6 bases and J by 9 bases, 9 bases remained unmatched. CDR1 is LGHNA, CDR2 YSLEER, per germline. The length of the CDR3 is 16 residues. The CDR3 DNA reads as TGCGCCAGCAGTCAGGACCCGGGACTAGCGGGAGGTGAGCAGTTCTTC. As protein: CASSQDPGLAGGEQFF.

V is TRBV28 and J is TRBJ2-1; 8 bases map to TRBD2. CDR3 size: 17 residues. Germline trimming cut 6 bases from V and 2 bases from J; bases unmatched to any gene: 12. The germline V gene has CDR1 MDHEN and CDR2 SYDVKM. CDR3 sequence reads: CASRKRSPAGAYNEQFF. Written as DNA, the CDR3 is TGTGCCAGCAGAAAACGAAGCCCAGCGGGAGCCTACAATGAGCAGTTCTTC.

The chain joins TRBV9 to TRBJ2-7; 9 nucleotides agree with TRBD1. J was trimmed by 3 bases and V by 0 bases; bases with no gene match: 4. There are 15 residues in the CDR3. Per the germline V gene, CDR1 is SGDLS and CDR2 is YYNGEE. The CDR3 region is CASSVGTGGNYEQYF. CDR3 nucleotide sequence: TGTGCCAGCAGCGTAGGAACAGGGGGCAACTACGAGCAGTACTTC.

This clone is categorized as medium-sized. This CDR3 is CASSVDGRVQAGYTF. The CDR3, as DNA: TGTGCCAGCAGCGTAGATGGCAGGGTTCAGGCAGGCTACACCTTC. The gene calls are TRBV9 and TRBJ1-2, with TRBD1 as a possible D gene (5 bases). Trimming cost V 0 bases and J 8 bases, with 17 bases left between them. The CDR3 contains 15 residues. Germline-derived CDR1 and CDR2 are SGDLS and YYNGEE.

The chain uses TRBV19 and TRBJ2-1, with 7 bases identical to TRBD2. V was pared by 4 bases and J by 7 bases, with 10 bases of the junction left unmatched. The CDR3 loop spans 15 amino acids. Germline-derived CDR1 and CDR2 are LNHDA and SQIVND (reference sequence). The CDR3 DNA sequence: TGTGCCAGTAGTACGGCCGGGACTAAAGTAAATGAGCAGTTCTTC. This gives the protein CASSTAGTKVNEQFF.

The chain employs TRBV18 and TRBJ2-5; 7 bases agree with TRBD1. V gave up 3 bases and J gave up 3 bases; unmatched junction bases: 4. The germline V gene has CDR1 KGHSH and CDR2 LQKENI. This CDR3 is built from 14 residues. Here the CDR3 DNA reads TGTGCCAGCTCACCGACAGGGATGGAAGAGACCCAGTACTTC. Amino acids: CASSPTGMEETQYF.

The rearrangement links TRBV19 to TRBJ2-7; tentative D call: TRBD1 (5 bases). The CDR3 covers 13 residues. V was clipped by 7 bases and J by 1 base, with 11 bases between them. Germline CDR1 LNHDA, CDR2 SQIVND (reference sequence). CDR3 sequence (DNA): TGTGCCAGTAATCCCGCAGGGTCCTACGAGCAGTACTTC. Amino acids: CASNPAGSYEQYF.

The chain couples TRBV19 to TRBJ2-1; D remains unclear. This CDR3 has 15 amino acids. Trimming cost V 6 bases and J 2 bases, with 14 bases left between them. From germline, CDR1 is LNHDA and CDR2 SQIVND (reference sequence). CDR3: CASSVAQVTYNEQFF. CDR3 sequence (DNA): TGTGCCAGTAGCGTAGCACAAGTGACCTACAATGAGCAGTTCTTC.

CDR3 in amino acids: CASRLVYKGLAGGLEQYF. The CDR3 DNA follows: TGCGCCAGCAGACTAGTTTATAAGGGACTAGCGGGAGGGCTCGAGCAGTACTTC. The chain has TRBV10-1 and TRBJ2-7; TRBD2 agrees at 16 bases. The CDR3 sequence is 18 residues long. After removal of 6 bases from V and 6 bases from J, the junction contained 14 bases not matched to a gene. The germline gives CDR1 WNHNN, CDR2 SYGVQD (reference sequence).

The rearrangement uses TRBV6-6 and TRBJ2-7, with D perhaps matching TRBD2 (6 bases). The V end lost 4 bases, the J end lost 2 bases, and 12 bases lay between the germline ends. This CDR3 is built from 14 residues. The germline CDR1 and CDR2 sequences are MNHNY and SVGAGI (reference sequence). Here the CDR3 reads CASSSLASPYEQYF. The CDR3 nucleotides are TGTGCCAGCAGTTCTCTAGCGTCCCCCTACGAGCAGTACTTC.

This clone was seen a handful of times. This chain connects TRBV27 to TRBJ2-7, with D uncertain. This CDR3 spans 13 amino acids. The germline V gene has CDR1 MNHEY and CDR2 SMNVEV (reference sequence). V was cut by 9 bases and J by 5 bases, with 17 bases left in between. CDR3 protein: CASSQSSPHEQYF. The CDR3 nucleotides read TGTGCCAGTTCCCAGTCTTCACCCCACGAGCAGTACTTC.

The DNA for the CDR3 is TGTGCCAGCAGCCCTAGTAGCGAGGGAGAGACCCAGTACTTC. It yields the protein CASSPSSEGETQYF. The chain combines TRBV9 with TRBJ2-5, with D possibly being TRBD2 (5 bases). Germline CDR1 reads SGDLS; CDR2 reads YYNGEE. The CDR3 loop spans 14 amino acids. Deletions cut 4 bases from V and 4 bases from J, with 14 bases between.

The CDR3 sequence: CASKSVNQPQHF. The CDR3 nucleotides read TGTGCCAGCAAGTCGGTAAATCAGCCCCAGCATTTT. The chain is built from TRBV6-1 and TRBJ1-5, with D hard to call. The V end was cut by 7 bases, the J end by 4 bases, with 8 bases between. Per germline, CDR1 MNHNS and CDR2 SASEGT. The CDR3 has 12 amino acids.

The rearrangement joins TRBV18 to TRBJ2-7; the match to TRBD2 covers 7 bases. Trimming cost V 3 bases and J 1 base; bases outside gene matches: 3. This CDR3 has 14 residues. The germline CDR1 and CDR2 sequences are KGHSH and LQKENI. CDR3: CASSPGGGSYEQYF. The CDR3 DNA reads as TGTGCCAGCTCACCTGGGGGAGGGTCCTACGAGCAGTACTTC.